This TCR beta chain was recorded in a study of blood T cell repertoires in COVID-19. Looking at the study overall: Sites across the United States, Italy and Spain contributed samples from acute and convalescent COVID-19.

Recruitment covered about 26 US areas and drew participants whose ages spanned about 18 to 90 years. Produced via immunoSEQ multiplex PCR; TCRdb's table is partial and in-frame only. This table has under 250,000 clones, 82% appearing once. The sample comprised PBMCs or T cells enriched from blood (not recorded which). This clonotype was sampled from a woman aged 60 to 75 who had recovered from COVID-19.

The CDR3, as DNA: TGTGCCAGCTCCAGGTCCAGGGGCAATCAGCCCCAGCATTTT. Translation: CASSRSRGNQPQHF. The rearrangement uses TRBV6-5 and TRBJ1-5, with a possible D match to TRBD1 (5 bases). The CDR3 runs 14 residues. V was pared by 8 bases and J by 2 bases, with 13 bases between. Germline V lookup: CDR1 MNHEY, CDR2 SVGAGI.